These 2 T cell receptor beta chains were all obtained from the same sample, sequenced in a study of T-cell reconstitution after alpha-beta-depleted transplantation in children. Preparing the TCRbeta library involved the use of unique molecular identifiers. TCRdb called the PCR reads again in MiXCR, with one record for every CDR3 protein. The repertoire holds 300,000 or so distinct CDR3 sequences, nearly 10% seen once, with around 10% in the top ten. Here the sequenced sample was PBMCs from the stem cell graft donor, taken from the stem cell graft. Receptor source: a human donor who donated a stem cell graft to a child with SCID.

The chain combines TRBV5-6 with TRBJ1-5; tentative D call: TRBD1 (5 bases). The V and J ends lost 3 bases and 4 bases respectively, with 17 bases between them. Germline V gives CDR1 SGHDT, CDR2 YYEEEE. This CDR3 spans 16 amino acids. In DNA form, the CDR3 reads TGTGCCAGCAGCTGGGGTCCCAGGGCCCCGAATCAGCCCCAGCATTTT. Its translation is CASSWGPRAPNQPQHF.

This clonotype was seen more than once but under ten times. The V and J genes are TRBV11-2 and TRBJ2-7, with D hard to call. Germline CDR1 SGHAT, CDR2 FQNNGV. The ends were cut back, 6 bases at V and 2 bases at J, with 26 bases in the middle. The CDR3 has 18 residues. The DNA for the CDR3 is TGTGCCAGCAGTACCCGGGCACGGGTGGCCAGCCAGGCCTACGAGCAGTACTTC. The encoded protein is CASSTRARVASQAYEQYF.